Following are 13 T cell receptor beta chains from one sample sequenced in a study of shared clonotypes between healthy human individuals. The protocol was immunoSEQ multiplex PCR, while the TCRdb copy is restricted to in-frame clones and leaves out a portion. The data hold about 600,000 clones, with around 81% observed a single time. The sequencing sample was made of PBMCs. Source of these receptors: a woman between 35 and 50 years old in good health. Some clones in this sample may be carry-over from other donors' samples.

This clone was found a few times. The CDR3 reads CASSLQGHEQFF. Here the CDR3 DNA reads TGTGCCAGCAGCCTACAGGGACATGAGCAGTTCTTC. The chain has TRBV7-3 and TRBJ2-1, with a tentative D call TRBD1 (6 bases). V gave up 5 bases and J gave up 8 bases, with 10 bases separating them. Germline lookup yields CDR1 SGHTA and CDR2 FQGTGA. The CDR3 is 12 residues long.

About this clone itself: Since a much larger clone is just one base distant, this may be a read error. The chain carries TRBV7-6 and TRBJ2-1; no reliable D call. Deletions cut 0 bases from V and 9 bases from J, with 12 bases between. Looked up from germline, CDR1 is SGHVS and CDR2 is FNYEAQ. The length of the CDR3 is 14 residues. The CDR3 DNA reads TGTGCCAGCAGCTTAGCGGTACCACGATCTGAGCAGTTCTTC. Amino acid sequence: CASSLAVPRSEQFF.

J is TRBJ2-5 and V is TRBV10-3; tentative D call: TRBD1 (6 bases). CDR3 length equals 17 residues. V gave up 2 bases and J gave up 1 base, with 17 bases separating them. CDR1 and CDR2 from the germline V gene are ENHRY and SYGVKD. CDR3 DNA: TGTGCCATCAGTGAGGTAGTGGGACAAACCATCCAAGAGACCCAGTACTTC. Amino acid sequence: CAISEVVGQTIQETQYF.

The CDR3 loop reads CASSPNVATNEKLFF. The CDR3 DNA reads as TGTGCCAGCAGCCCCAACGTTGCAACTAATGAAAAACTGTTTTTT. The rearrangement uses TRBV9 and TRBJ1-4; no definite D call. Germline CDR1 SGDLS, CDR2 YYNGEE. This CDR3 is 15 amino acids long. Trimming pared 4 bases from V and 0 bases from J, leaving 10 bases between.

V gene TRBV30 combines with J gene TRBJ2-7; 8 bases are a match to TRBD2. V shed 4 bases, J shed 0 bases, and the junction held 5 bases outside the gene matches. The CDR3 spans 14 residues. CDR1 is GTSNPN, CDR2 SVGIG, per germline (reference sequence). The CDR3 region has the DNA TGTGCCTGGATCCCGCGGGAGGTCTCCTACGAGCAGTACTTC. Protein sequence: CAWIPREVSYEQYF. Supplemented by reference TRBV30 and TRBJ2-7, the full variable domain reads SQTIHQWPATLVQPVGSPLSLECTVEGTSNPNLYWYRQAAGRGLQLLFYSVGIGQISSEVPQNLSASRPQDRQFILSSKKLLLSDSGFYLCAWIPREVSYEQYFGPGTRLTVT.

The chain joins TRBV5-1 to TRBJ2-5; D possibly corresponds to TRBD1 (6 bases). Trimming took off 4 bases at V and 5 bases at J, with 12 bases between the two ends. From germline, CDR1 is SGHRS and CDR2 YFSETQ. The CDR3 has 13 amino acids. The CDR3 loop is CASSNRVSETQYF. DNA of the CDR3: TGCGCCAGCAGCAACAGGGTTTCGGAGACCCAGTACTTC.

As regards this clone: Sequence at one end of the junction differs from germline and may be a read error. V and J are TRBV27 and TRBJ2-5, with D perhaps matching TRBD1 or TRBD2 (7 bases each). Germline loops: CDR1 MNHEY, CDR2 SMNVEV (reference sequence). The CDR3 runs 14 residues. The CDR3 coding sequence is TGTGCCAGCAGTTTATCGGCAGGGGGGGAGACCAAGTACTTC. It specifies CASSLSAGGETKYF.

The chain is built from TRBV27 and TRBJ1-2; possible D gene TRBD1, 5 bases. The germline CDR1 and CDR2 sequences are MNHEY and SMNVEV (reference sequence). The CDR3 totals 13 residues. V was cut by 6 bases and J by 0 bases, with 8 bases left in between. The CDR3: CASSLQANYGYTF. The DNA for the CDR3 is TGTGCCAGCAGCCTACAGGCTAACTATGGCTACACCTTC.

The rearrangement uses TRBV7-3 and TRBJ2-2; 11 bases agree with TRBD2. V shed 2 bases and J 3 bases; nucleotides not matched to a gene: 2. The CDR3 is made up of 16 amino acids. The germline V gene has CDR1 SGHTA and CDR2 FQGTGA. The CDR3, as DNA: TGTGCCAGCAGCTTAGGTAGCGGGAGGGACACCGGGGAGCTGTTTTTT. Encoded protein: CASSLGSGRDTGELFF.

This rearrangement joins TRBV2 to TRBJ2-2; D might be TRBD2 (5 bases). This CDR3 has 14 residues. V was clipped by 7 bases and J by 4 bases, with 13 bases between them. In germline, CDR1 is SNHLY, CDR2 FYNNEI. The CDR3 region has the DNA TGTGCCAGCATTCGGGATGGCGGCACCGGGGAGCTGTTTTTT. Its translation is CASIRDGGTGELFF. Full variable domain (remainder filled in from reference TRBV2 and TRBJ2-2): EPEVTQTPSHQVTQMGQEVILRCVPISNHLYFYWYRQILGQKVEFLVSFYNNEISEKSEIFDDQFSVERPDGSNFTLKIRSTKLEDSAMYFCASIRDGGTGELFFGEGSRLTVL.

V gene TRBV27 combines with J gene TRBJ1-1, with TRBD1 matching over 8 bases. There are 14 residues in the CDR3. CDR1 and CDR2 from the germline V gene are MNHEY and SMNVEV (reference sequence). V trimming: 3 bases; J trimming: 4 bases; junction bases outside the gene matches: 4. CDR3 sequence (DNA): TGTGCCAGCAGTTTGGCGGGGACAGGCACTGAAGCTTTCTTT. Translation: CASSLAGTGTEAFF.

This chain links TRBV27 with TRBJ2-5; TRBD2 matches at 14 bases. Germline V gene lookup returns CDR1 MNHEY and CDR2 SMNVEV (reference sequence). The ends lost 5 bases at V and 3 bases at J; junction bases unmatched: 8. The CDR3 runs 17 residues. The CDR3 DNA follows: TGTGCCAGCAGTCCGGGACTAGCGGGAGATTCCAAAGAGACCCAGTACTTC. Its protein is CASSPGLAGDSKETQYF.

Details on this clone: A read error is possible here, since a much larger clone lies one base away. The gene calls are TRBV25-1 and TRBJ2-2, with 8 bases matching TRBD1. The CDR3 totals 14 residues. From germline, CDR1 is MGHDK and CDR2 SYGVNS. Losses at the gene ends were 8 bases for V and 1 base for J; bases not matched to a gene: 3. Here the CDR3 DNA reads TGTGCCAGCTGGGACAGGATGAACACCGGGGAGCTGTTTTTT. It translates to CASWDRMNTGELFF. Full variable domain (missing parts from reference TRBV25-1 and TRBJ2-2): EADIYQTPRYLVIGTGKKITLECSQTMGHDKMYWYQQDPGMELHLIHYSYGVNSTEKGDLSSESTVSRIRTEHFPLTLESARPSHTSQYLCASWDRMNTGELFFGEGSRLTVL.